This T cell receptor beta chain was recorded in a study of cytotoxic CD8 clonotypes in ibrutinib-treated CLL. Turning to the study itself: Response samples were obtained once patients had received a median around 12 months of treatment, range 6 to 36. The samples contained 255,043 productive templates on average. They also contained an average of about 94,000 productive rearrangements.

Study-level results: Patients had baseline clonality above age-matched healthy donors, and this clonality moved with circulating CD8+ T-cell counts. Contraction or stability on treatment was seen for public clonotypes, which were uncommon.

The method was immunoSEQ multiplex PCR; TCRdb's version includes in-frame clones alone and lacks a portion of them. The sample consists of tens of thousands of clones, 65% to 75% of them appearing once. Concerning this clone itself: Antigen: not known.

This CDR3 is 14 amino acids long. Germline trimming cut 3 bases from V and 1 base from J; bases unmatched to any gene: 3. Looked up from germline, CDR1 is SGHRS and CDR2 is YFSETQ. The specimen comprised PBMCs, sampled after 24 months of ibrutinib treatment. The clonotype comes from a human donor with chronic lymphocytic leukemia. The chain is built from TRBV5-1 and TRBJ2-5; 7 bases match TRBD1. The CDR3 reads CASSSDRLQETQYF. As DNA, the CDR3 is TGCGCCAGCAGCTCGGACAGGCTCCAAGAGACCCAGTACTTC. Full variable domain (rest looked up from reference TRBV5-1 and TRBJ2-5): KAGVTQTPRYLIKTRGQQVTLSCSPISGHRSVSWYQQTPGQGLQFLFEYFSETQRNKGNFPGRFSGRQFSNSRSEMNVSTLELGDSALYLCASSSDRLQETQYFGPGTRLLVL.